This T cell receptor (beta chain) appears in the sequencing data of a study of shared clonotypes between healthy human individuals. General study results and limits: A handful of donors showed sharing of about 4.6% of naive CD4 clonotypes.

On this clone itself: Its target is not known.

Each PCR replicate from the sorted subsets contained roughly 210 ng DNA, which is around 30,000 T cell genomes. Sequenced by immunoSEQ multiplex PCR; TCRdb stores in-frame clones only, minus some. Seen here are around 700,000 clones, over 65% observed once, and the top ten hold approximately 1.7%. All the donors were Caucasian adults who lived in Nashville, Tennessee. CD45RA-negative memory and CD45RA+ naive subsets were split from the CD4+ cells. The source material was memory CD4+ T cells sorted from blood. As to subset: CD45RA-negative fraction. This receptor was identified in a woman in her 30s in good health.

DNA for the CDR3: TGTGCCAGCAGTTTCCAAGCCTACGAGCAGTACTTC. It translates to CASSFQAYEQYF. The gene calls are TRBV28 and TRBJ2-7; D unclear. The CDR3 extends over 12 amino acids. The V gene lost 3 bases and the J gene lost 2 bases, with 5 bases spanning the gap. Germline assignment: CDR1 MDHEN and CDR2 SYDVKM.